The subject of this entry is one T cell receptor beta chain. Everyone who took part was about 18 to 90 years old, and they came from over 20 US areas. Some clones are missing from TCRdb's copy, which holds only in-frame ones; the method was immunoSEQ multiplex PCR. Among 300,000 to 400,000 clones listed, approximately 92% were seen once. The data stem from a study of blood T cell repertoires in COVID-19. Study context: Sources were T cells, B-cell-depleted T cells, or PBMCs; the material itself was cDNA or gDNA.

V shed 0 bases and J 4 bases; nucleotides not matched to a gene: 9. Per germline, CDR1 SGHNT and CDR2 YYREEE (reference sequence). The CDR3 extends over 17 amino acids. The source is a man aged 18 to 29 who had recovered from COVID-19. The chain employs TRBV5-4 and TRBJ2-1; 8 positions match TRBD2. The sample comprised PBMCs or T cells enriched from blood (not recorded which). CDR3 in amino acids: CASSLGALAVSYNEQFF. The DNA of the CDR3 is TGTGCCAGCAGCTTGGGTGCACTAGCGGTCTCTTACAATGAGCAGTTCTTC.